The table lists the clone carrying this TCR beta chain with a count of one. What it recognizes is unknown. The data were obtained in a study of shared clonotypes between healthy human individuals. Study conclusions and caveats: The study found about 5% of naive CD4 clonotypes shared across four donors.

Memory CD4+ cells were the fraction left after CD45RA+ naive selection. Here immunoSEQ multiplex PCR was the method, and the copy in TCRdb shows in-frame clones only, minus some. The table lists 300,000 or so clones, about 74% of them singletons, with about 9.3% in the top ten. The CDR3 totals 12 residues. This sequence was found in a man aged 25-45 years in good health. Sequenced input: memory CD4+ T cells sorted from blood. As for subset: CD45RA-negative fraction. The chain has TRBV21-1 and TRBJ1-4. TRBV21-1 is a pseudogene. This CDR3 reads CASSGKEEKLFF. The CDR3 region has the DNA TGTGCCAGCAGCGGGAAGGAGGAAAAACTGTTTTTT.